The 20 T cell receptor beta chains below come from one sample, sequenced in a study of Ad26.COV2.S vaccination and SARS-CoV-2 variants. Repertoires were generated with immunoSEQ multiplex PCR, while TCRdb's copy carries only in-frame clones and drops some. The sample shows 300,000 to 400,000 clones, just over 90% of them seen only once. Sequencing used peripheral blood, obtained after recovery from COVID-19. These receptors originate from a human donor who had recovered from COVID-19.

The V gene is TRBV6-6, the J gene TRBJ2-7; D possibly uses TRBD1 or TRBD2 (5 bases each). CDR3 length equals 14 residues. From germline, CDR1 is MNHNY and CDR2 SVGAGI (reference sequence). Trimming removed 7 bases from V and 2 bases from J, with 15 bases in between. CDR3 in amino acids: CASTSGTLAYEQYF. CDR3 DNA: TGTGCCAGCACGTCCGGGACCCTAGCCTACGAGCAGTACTTC.

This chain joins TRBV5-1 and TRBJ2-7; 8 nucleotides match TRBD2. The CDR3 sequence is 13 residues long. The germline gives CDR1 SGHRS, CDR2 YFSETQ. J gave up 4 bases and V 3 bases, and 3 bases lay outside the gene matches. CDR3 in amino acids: CASSSLAGYEQYF. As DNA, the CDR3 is TGCGCCAGCAGCTCGCTAGCGGGTTACGAGCAGTACTTC.

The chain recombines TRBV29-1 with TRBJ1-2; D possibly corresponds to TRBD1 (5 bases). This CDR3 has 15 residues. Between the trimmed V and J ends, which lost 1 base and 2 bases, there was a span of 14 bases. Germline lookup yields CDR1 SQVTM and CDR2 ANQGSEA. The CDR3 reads CSVEGPRVGNYGYTF. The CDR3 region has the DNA TGCAGCGTTGAAGGCCCCAGGGTGGGGAACTATGGCTACACCTTC.

The CDR3 sequence is CATSRMGRAEAFF. CDR3 nucleotide sequence: TGTGCCACCAGCAGAATGGGGCGCGCTGAAGCTTTCTTT. The chain has TRBV15 and TRBJ1-1, with D perhaps TRBD1 (5 bases). The length of the CDR3 is 13 residues. Trimming cost V 2 bases and J 6 bases, with 10 bases left between them. The germline V gene has CDR1 LNHNV and CDR2 YYDKDF (reference sequence).

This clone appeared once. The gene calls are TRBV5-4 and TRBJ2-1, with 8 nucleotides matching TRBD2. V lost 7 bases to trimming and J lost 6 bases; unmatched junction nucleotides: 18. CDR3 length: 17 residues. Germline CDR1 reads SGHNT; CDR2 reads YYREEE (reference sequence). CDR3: CASRPNLESGGSNEQFF. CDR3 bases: TGTGCCAGCCGCCCCAACCTAGAGAGCGGGGGAAGCAATGAGCAGTTCTTC.

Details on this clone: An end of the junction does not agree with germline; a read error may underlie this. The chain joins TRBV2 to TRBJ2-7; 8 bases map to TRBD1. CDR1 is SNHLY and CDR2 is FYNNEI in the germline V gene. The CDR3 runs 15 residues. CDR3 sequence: CASSLGQGTSHEQYF. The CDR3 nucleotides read TGTGCCAGCAGTCTTGGACAGGGCACCTCCCACGAGCAGTACTTC.

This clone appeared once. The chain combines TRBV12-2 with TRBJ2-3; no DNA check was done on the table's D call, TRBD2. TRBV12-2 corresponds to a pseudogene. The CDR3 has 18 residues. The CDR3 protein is CASRLVRRSGGLVDTQYF. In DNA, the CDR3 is TGTGCAAGTCGCTTAGTGCGACGGAGCGGGGGGCTGGTAGATACGCAGTATTTT.

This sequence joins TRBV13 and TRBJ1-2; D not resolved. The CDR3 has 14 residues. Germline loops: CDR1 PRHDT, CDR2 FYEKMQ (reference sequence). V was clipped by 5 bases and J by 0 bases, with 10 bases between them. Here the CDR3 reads CASSRVGSNYGYTF. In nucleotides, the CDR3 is TGTGCCAGCAGCCGGGTGGGATCTAACTATGGCTACACCTTC.

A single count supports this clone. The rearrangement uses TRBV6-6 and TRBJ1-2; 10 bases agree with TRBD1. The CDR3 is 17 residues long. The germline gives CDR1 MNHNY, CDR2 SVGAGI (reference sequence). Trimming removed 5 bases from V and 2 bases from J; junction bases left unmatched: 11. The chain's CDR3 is CASSLRRPGQGNYGYTF. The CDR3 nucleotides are TGTGCCAGCAGTCTAAGAAGGCCGGGACAGGGGAACTATGGCTACACCTTC.

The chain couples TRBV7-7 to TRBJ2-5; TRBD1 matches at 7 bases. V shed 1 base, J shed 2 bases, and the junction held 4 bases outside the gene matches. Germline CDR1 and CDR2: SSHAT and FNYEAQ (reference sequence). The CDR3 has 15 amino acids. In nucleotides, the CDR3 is TGTGCCAGCAGCTTAGATCCGGGACAGCAAGAGACCCAGTACTTC. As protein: CASSLDPGQQETQYF.

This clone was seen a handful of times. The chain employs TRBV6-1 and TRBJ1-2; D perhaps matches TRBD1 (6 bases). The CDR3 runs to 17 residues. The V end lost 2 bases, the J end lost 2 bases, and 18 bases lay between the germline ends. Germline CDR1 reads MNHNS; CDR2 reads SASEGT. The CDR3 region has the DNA TGTGCCAGCAGTGAACCTTTACGGGGGCTTTCGAACTATGGCTACACCTTC. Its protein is CASSEPLRGLSNYGYTF.

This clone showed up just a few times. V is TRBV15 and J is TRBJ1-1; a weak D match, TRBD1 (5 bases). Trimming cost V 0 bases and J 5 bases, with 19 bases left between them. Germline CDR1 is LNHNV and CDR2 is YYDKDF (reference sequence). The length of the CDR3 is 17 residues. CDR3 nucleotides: TGTGCCACCAGCAGAGAAGGGGCGCCTCGGACGGGAACTGAAGCTTTCTTT. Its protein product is CATSREGAPRTGTEAFF.

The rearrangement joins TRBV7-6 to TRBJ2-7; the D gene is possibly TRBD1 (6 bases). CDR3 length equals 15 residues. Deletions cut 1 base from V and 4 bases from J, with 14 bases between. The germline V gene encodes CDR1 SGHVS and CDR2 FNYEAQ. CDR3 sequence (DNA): TGTGCCAGCAGCTTAGAAAAGACAGGCCAGTACGAGCAGTACTTC. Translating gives CASSLEKTGQYEQYF.

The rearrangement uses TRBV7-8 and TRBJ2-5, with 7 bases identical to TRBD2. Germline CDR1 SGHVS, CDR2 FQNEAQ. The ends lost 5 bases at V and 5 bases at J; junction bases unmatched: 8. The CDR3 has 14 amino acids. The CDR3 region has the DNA TGTGCCAGCAGCCTCCAGACGGGGGGTGAGACCCAGTACTTC. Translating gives CASSLQTGGETQYF.

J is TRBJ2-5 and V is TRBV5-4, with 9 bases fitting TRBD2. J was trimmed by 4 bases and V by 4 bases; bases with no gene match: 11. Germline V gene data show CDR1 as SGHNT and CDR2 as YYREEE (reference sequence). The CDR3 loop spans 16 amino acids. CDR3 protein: CASSLLLSGGGETQYF. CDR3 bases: TGTGCCAGCAGCCTTTTACTTAGCGGGGGAGGAGAGACCCAGTACTTC.

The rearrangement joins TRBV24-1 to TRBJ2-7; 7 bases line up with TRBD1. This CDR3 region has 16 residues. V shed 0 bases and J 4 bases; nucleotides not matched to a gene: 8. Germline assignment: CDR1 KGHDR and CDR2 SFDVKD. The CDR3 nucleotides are TGTGCCACCAGTGATTTGAGGGGGCTCGCCGCTTACGAGCAGTACTTC. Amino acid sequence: CATSDLRGLAAYEQYF.

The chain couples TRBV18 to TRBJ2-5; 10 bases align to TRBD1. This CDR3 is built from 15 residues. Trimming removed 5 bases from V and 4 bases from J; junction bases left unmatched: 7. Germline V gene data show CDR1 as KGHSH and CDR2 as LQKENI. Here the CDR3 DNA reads TGTGCCAGCTCAATATCGACAGGGGGCGTAGAGACCCAGTACTTC. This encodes CASSISTGGVETQYF.

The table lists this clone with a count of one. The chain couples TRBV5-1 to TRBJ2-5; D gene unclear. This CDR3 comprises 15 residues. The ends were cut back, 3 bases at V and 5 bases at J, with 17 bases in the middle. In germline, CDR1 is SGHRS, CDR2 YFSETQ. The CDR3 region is CASSSAGPPGETQYF. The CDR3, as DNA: TGCGCCAGCAGCTCCGCCGGTCCCCCTGGGGAGACCCAGTACTTC.

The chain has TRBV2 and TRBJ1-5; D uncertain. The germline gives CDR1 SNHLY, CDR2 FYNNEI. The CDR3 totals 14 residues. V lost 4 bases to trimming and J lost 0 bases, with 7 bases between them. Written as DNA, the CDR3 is TGTGCCAGCAGTGGACGGAATAGCAATCAGCCCCAGCATTTT. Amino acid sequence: CASSGRNSNQPQHF.

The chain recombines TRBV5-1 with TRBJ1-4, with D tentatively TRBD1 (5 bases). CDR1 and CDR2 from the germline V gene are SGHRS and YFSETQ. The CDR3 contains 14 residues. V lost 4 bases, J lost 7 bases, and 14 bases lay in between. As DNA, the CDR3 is TGCGCCAGCAGCCTCCAGGGTATCGGTGAAAAACTGTTTTTT. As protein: CASSLQGIGEKLFF.